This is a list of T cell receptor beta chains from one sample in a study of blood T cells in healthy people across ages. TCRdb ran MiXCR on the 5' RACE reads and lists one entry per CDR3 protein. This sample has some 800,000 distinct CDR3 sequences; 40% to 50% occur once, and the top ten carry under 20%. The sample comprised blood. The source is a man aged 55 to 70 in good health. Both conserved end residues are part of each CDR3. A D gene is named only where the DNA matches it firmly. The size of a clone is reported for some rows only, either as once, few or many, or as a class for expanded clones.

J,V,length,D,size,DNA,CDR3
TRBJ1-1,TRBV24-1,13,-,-,TGTGCCACCAGTGATTTGTTAGGGCCGAAAGCTTTCTTT,CATSDLLGPKAFF
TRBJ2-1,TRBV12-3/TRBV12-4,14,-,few,TGTGCCAGCAGTGCGGCCCGACGGGGGCATGAGCAGTTCTTC,CASSAARRGHEQFF
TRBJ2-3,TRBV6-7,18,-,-,TGTGCCAGCAGTCGGCGATGGACAGAAGGGGAGGGCACAGATACGCAGTATTTT,CASSRRWTEGEGTDTQYF
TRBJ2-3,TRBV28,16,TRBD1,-,TGTGCCAGCAGGATATACAGGGGGCCTATCGCAGATACGCAGTATTTT,CASRIYRGPIADTQYF
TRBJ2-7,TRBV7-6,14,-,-,TGTGCCACGTCTAGTCATTCGAATAGCTACGAGCAGTACTTC,CATSSHSNSYEQYF
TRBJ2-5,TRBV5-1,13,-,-,TGCGCCAGCAGGGACATAGGTCGTTCGGAACAGTACTTC,CASRDIGRSEQYF
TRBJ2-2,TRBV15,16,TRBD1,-,TGTGCCACCAGCAGAGGGGTAACAGGGGTCTCCGGGGAGCTGTTTTTT,CATSRGVTGVSGELFF
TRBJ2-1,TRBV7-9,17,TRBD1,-,TGTGCCAGCAGCACTCGGACCGTGACAGGGAAGAACAATGAGCAGTTCTTC,CASSTRTVTGKNNEQFF
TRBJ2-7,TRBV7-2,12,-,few,TGTGCCAGCAGCCGAAACTTCTACGAGCAGTACTTC,CASSRNFYEQYF
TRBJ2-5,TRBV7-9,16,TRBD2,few,TGTGCCAGCAGCCTAACTAGCGGCCTGGTGTCCGAGACCCAGTACTTC,CASSLTSGLVSETQYF
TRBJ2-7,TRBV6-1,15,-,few,TGTGCCAGCAGCATTGACGCTCTGAGCTCCTACGAGCAGTACTTC,CASSIDALSSYEQYF
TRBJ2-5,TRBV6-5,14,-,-,TGTGCCAGCAGTTCTAACTTAGAGTGGGAGACCCAGTACTTC,CASSSNLEWETQYF
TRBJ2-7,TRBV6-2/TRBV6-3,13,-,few,TGTGCCAGCAGTTACGACCAGGCCCTCGAGCAGTACTTC,CASSYDQALEQYF
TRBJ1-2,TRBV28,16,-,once,TGTGCCAGCAGCGAACTACAGGGAACGACGAACTATGGCTACACCTTC,CASSELQGTTNYGYTF
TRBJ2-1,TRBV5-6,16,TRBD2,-,TGTGCCAGCATACGTACACTAGCGGGGGATTTTGGTGAGCAGTTCTTC,CASIRTLAGDFGEQFF
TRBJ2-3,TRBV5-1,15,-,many,TGCGCCAGCAGCTTGTCACGGTCCGCCGCAGATACGCAGTATTTT,CASSLSRSAADTQYF
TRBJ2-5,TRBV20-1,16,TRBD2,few,TGCAGTGCTAGACGTGAGGGTAGCGGGAACCAAGAGACCCAGTACTTC,CSARREGSGNQETQYF
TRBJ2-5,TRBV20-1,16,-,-,TGCAGTGCCCAGGACAGAGCCTACCAGTACCAAGAGACCCAGTACTTC,CSAQDRAYQYQETQYF
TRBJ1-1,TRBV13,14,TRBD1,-,TGTGCCAGCAGCTACGACAGGGGAGGGACTGAAGCTTTCTTT,CASSYDRGGTEAFF